Each of the 30 T cell receptor beta chains below was sequenced from the same sample in a study of monozygotic twins with inflammatory bowel disease. TCRdb reprocessed the 5' RACE reads and keeps a single row for each CDR3 protein, giving no DNA. This sample contains tens of thousands of distinct CDR3 sequences. Sequencing used blood. Receptors were obtained from a human donor with ulcerative colitis or Crohn's disease, or a healthy co-twin of an affected twin (not recorded which).

V is TRBV12-3 or TRBV12-4 and J is TRBJ2-1; TCRdb returns TRBD1, unconfirmable since there is no DNA. CDR3 length: 14 residues. The CDR3 is CASSFSGQGSEQFF.

This chain links TRBV6-5 with TRBJ1-1; TCRdb outputs TRBD1, but without DNA this stays unchecked. Germline CDR1 is MNHEY and CDR2 is SVGAGI. This CDR3 has 17 residues. The CDR3 loop is CASSYNGKGRGRTEAFF.

The CDR3 here is CASSLTGGFSYNEQFF. V usage is TRBV7-2 and J usage is TRBJ2-1; TCRdb picks TRBD1, but there is no DNA to check that call. The CDR3 length is 16 residues. Looked up from germline, CDR1 is SGHTA and CDR2 is FQGNSA.

The gene calls are TRBV4-2 and TRBJ2-3; the TCRdb call, TRBD2, lacks DNA for checking. The CDR3 consists of 17 residues. The germline V gene encodes CDR1 LGHNA and CDR2 YNFKEQ. CDR3 protein: CASSPFMVAGSTDTQYF.

The CDR3 reads CASSPGRESANTQYF. V and J are TRBV27 and TRBJ2-3; TCRdb calls TRBD1, which cannot be checked without DNA. The germline V gene encodes CDR1 MNHEY and CDR2 SMNVEV (reference sequence). The CDR3 is made up of 15 amino acids.

This chain connects TRBV18 to TRBJ1-1; TCRdb returns TRBD1, unconfirmable since there is no DNA. Germline V lookup: CDR1 KGHSH, CDR2 LQKENI. This CDR3 has 14 residues. The CDR3 region is CASSRQGQRGEAFF.

The J gene is TRBJ2-1, the V gene TRBV4-2. Per the germline V gene, CDR1 is LGHNA and CDR2 is YNFKEQ. The CDR3 covers 17 residues. CDR3 amino acids: CASSLQTYRDSNSEQFF.

The V gene is TRBV6-2 or TRBV6-3, the J gene TRBJ1-2. The CDR3 is 14 residues long. Germline V CDR1 and CDR2: MNHEY, SVGEGT. CDR3 sequence reads: CASSSPTTNYGYTF.

The gene calls are TRBV11-2 and TRBJ2-5; with no DNA, the TCRdb D assignment of TRBD2 cannot be verified. The germline V gene has CDR1 SGHAT and CDR2 FQNNGV. The CDR3 extends over 16 amino acids. Here the CDR3 reads CASSQIGPTSTETQYF.

The genes are TRBV27 and TRBJ2-3; TCRdb designates TRBD1, a call that cannot be tested without DNA. Germline CDR1 is MNHEY and CDR2 is SMNVEV (reference sequence). The CDR3 runs 12 residues. This CDR3 reads CASSLSGRTQYF.

The chain is built from TRBV5-1 and TRBJ1-1; the D gene TCRdb calls, TRBD1, cannot be checked with no DNA. The germline CDR1 and CDR2 sequences are SGHRS and YFSETQ. This CDR3 has 13 residues. This chain's CDR3 is CASRTQDRTEAFF.

The chain recombines TRBV30 with TRBJ1-2; the D call of TRBD1 rests on TCRdb alone, since no DNA is present to check it. This CDR3 spans 15 amino acids. The germline V gene has CDR1 GTSNPN and CDR2 SVGIG (reference sequence). CDR3 sequence reads: CAWSVRSDSHYGYTF.

The chain recombines TRBV5-1 with TRBJ1-3. The CDR3 totals 20 residues. The V gene's germline CDR1 is SGHRS and CDR2 YFSETQ. CDR3 loop: CASSPGRGQTPQRSGNTIYF.

The chain carries TRBV18 and TRBJ1-2. This CDR3 is built from 13 residues. Germline CDR1 KGHSH, CDR2 LQKENI. The CDR3 spells CASSPGRFYGYTF.

The gene calls are TRBV12-3 or TRBV12-4 and TRBJ2-1; TCRdb picks TRBD1, but there is no DNA to check that call. This CDR3 contains 16 residues. CDR3 amino acids: CASSFGLEGSYNEQFF.

This chain joins TRBV5-6 and TRBJ1-1; TCRdb picks TRBD1, but there is no DNA to check that call. This CDR3 spans 17 amino acids. Per germline, CDR1 SGHDT and CDR2 YYEEEE. The CDR3 loop reads CASSRDRGHFMNTEAFF.

The V gene is TRBV15, the J gene TRBJ1-1. The germline V gene has CDR1 LNHNV and CDR2 YYDKDF (reference sequence). The CDR3 totals 13 residues. The CDR3: CATSRGWNTEAFF.

CDR3 residues: CASSLADRGGQYF. The chain has TRBV12-3 or TRBV12-4 and TRBJ2-7; checking the TCRdb D call of TRBD1 is not possible without DNA. The CDR3 has 13 amino acids.

The chain recombines TRBV13 with TRBJ2-5; the D gene TCRdb calls, TRBD2, cannot be checked with no DNA. Per the germline V gene, CDR1 is PRHDT and CDR2 is FYEKMQ (reference sequence). CDR3 length: 15 amino acids. CDR3 amino acids: CASSKPGTSDQTQYF.

This chain links TRBV28 with TRBJ1-2; there is no DNA to check the TCRdb D call of TRBD1. The CDR3 length is 15 residues. Germline V gives CDR1 MDHEN, CDR2 SYDVKM. The CDR3 region is CASSPGQGWNYGYTF.

The gene calls are TRBV11-3 and TRBJ2-3. The CDR3 consists of 16 residues. Germline values: CDR1 SGHNT, CDR2 YENEEA. CDR3 protein: CASSLGQTISTDTQYF.

This chain links TRBV20-1 with TRBJ2-5. The CDR3 spans 11 residues. Germline CDR1 reads DFQATT; CDR2 reads SNEGSKA (reference sequence). The CDR3 is CSAEKGETQYF.

The rearrangement joins TRBV29-1 to TRBJ1-1. Per germline, CDR1 SQVTM and CDR2 ANQGSEA. The CDR3 covers 14 residues. CDR3 protein: CSVEEAAGVTEAFF.

The chain combines TRBV20-1 with TRBJ2-7; the TCRdb call, TRBD1, lacks DNA for checking. CDR1 DFQATT and CDR2 SNEGSKA come from the germline V gene (reference sequence). The CDR3 has 15 amino acids. The CDR3: CSASAGAASSYEQYF.

The chain links TRBV5-1 to TRBJ2-2; TCRdb reports TRBD1, a call that lacks DNA to check it against. The CDR3 runs 14 residues. Germline V gene lookup returns CDR1 SGHRS and CDR2 YFSETQ. This chain's CDR3 is CASSRQGDTGELFF.

The chain carries TRBV20-1 and TRBJ2-7; lacking DNA, the TRBD1 call made by TCRdb goes unchecked. This CDR3 is 13 amino acids long. In germline, CDR1 is DFQATT, CDR2 SNEGSKA (reference sequence). The CDR3 loop is CSASRGSGDEQYF.

V gene TRBV6-1 combines with J gene TRBJ1-1. The CDR3 has 16 amino acids. Germline CDR1 reads MNHNS; CDR2 reads SASEGT. The CDR3 region is CASSRQKAIQNTEAFF.

This chain uses TRBV4-3 with TRBJ2-6; TCRdb designates TRBD2, a call that cannot be tested without DNA. Germline values: CDR1 LGHNA, CDR2 YSLEER. The CDR3 contains 16 residues. CDR3 region: CASSQEGGTGANVLTF.

This chain connects TRBV20-1 to TRBJ1-4; the D call from TCRdb, TRBD1, cannot be confirmed without DNA. This CDR3 contains 15 residues. The germline V gene encodes CDR1 DFQATT and CDR2 SNEGSKA (reference sequence). CDR3 protein: CSARGQGATNEKLFF.

The chain couples TRBV7-3 to TRBJ2-1; without DNA, the TCRdb call of TRBD2 cannot be checked. From germline, CDR1 is SGHTA and CDR2 FQGTGA. The CDR3 spans 13 residues. The CDR3: CASSLASWGEQFF.